This T cell receptor beta chain was identified during a study of shared clonotypes between healthy human individuals. Assay: immunoSEQ multiplex PCR; the TCRdb copy retains only in-frame clones and omits some. Among 1,400,000 or so clones listed, less than 99% were seen once. The table lists this clone with a count of one. Trimming shortened V by 3 bases and J by 0 bases, and 8 bases separated the two germline ends. The CDR3 covers 14 residues. Germline CDR1 and CDR2: SGHTA and FQGNSA. The V gene is TRBV7-2, the J gene TRBJ2-5; D uncertain. The clonotype originates from a man under 40 in good health. Material for sequencing was naive CD4+ T cells sorted from blood. Specified subset: CD45RA+ positively selected. The CDR3 here is CASSFGPDQETQYF. The CDR3 DNA follows: TGTGCCAGCAGCTTCGGACCCGACCAAGAGACCCAGTACTTC.